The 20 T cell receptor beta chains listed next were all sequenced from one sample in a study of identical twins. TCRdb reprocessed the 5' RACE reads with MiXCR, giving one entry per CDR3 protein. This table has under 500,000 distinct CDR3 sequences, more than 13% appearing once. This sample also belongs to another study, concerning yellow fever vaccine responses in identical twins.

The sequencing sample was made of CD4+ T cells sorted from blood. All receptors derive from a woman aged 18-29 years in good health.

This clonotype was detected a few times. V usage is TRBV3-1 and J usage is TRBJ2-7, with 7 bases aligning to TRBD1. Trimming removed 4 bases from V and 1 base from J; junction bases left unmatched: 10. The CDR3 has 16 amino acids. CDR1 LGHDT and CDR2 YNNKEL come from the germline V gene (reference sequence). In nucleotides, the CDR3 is TGTGCCAGCAGCCCGCTCGGGACAGCTGGATCCTACGAGCAGTACTTC. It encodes CASSPLGTAGSYEQYF.

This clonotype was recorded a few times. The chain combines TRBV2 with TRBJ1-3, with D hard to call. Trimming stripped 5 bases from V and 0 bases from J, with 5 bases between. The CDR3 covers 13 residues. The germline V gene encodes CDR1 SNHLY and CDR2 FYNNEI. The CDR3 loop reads CASSQSSGNTIYF. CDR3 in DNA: TGTGCCAGCAGTCAGAGCTCTGGAAACACCATATATTTT.

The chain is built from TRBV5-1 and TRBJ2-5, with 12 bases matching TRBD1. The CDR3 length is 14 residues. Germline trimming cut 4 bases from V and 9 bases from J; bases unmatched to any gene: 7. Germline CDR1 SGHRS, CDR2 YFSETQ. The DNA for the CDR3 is TGCGCCAGCAGCGGAGGGACAGGGGGCGCGTCCCAGTACTTC. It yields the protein CASSGGTGGASQYF.

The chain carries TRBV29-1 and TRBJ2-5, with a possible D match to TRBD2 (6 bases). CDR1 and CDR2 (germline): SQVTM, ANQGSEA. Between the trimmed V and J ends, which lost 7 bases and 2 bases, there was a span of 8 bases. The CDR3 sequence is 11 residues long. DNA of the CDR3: TGCAGCGCGGGAGTTCAAGAGACCCAGTACTTC. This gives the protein CSAGVQETQYF.

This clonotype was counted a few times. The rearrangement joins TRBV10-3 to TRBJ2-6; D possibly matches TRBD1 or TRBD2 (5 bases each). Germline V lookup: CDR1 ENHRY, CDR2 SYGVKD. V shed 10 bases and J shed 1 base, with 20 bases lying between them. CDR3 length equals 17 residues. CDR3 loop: CATPSDRWGSGANVLTF. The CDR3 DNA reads TGTGCCACCCCCAGCGACCGGTGGGGGTCTGGGGCCAACGTCCTGACTTTC.

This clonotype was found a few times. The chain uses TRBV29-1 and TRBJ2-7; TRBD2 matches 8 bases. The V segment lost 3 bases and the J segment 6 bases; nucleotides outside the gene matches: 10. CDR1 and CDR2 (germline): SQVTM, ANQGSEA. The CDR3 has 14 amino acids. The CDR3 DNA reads TGCAGCGTTGAGGGGTCGGCGGGAGGTAGCGAGCAGTACTTC. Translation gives CSVEGSAGGSEQYF.

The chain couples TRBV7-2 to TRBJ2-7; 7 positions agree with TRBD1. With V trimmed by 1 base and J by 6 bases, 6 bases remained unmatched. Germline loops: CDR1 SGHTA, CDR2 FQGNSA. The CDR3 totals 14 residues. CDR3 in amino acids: CASSLGPAGGEQYF. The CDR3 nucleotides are TGTGCCAGCAGCTTAGGCCCTGCAGGGGGCGAGCAGTACTTC.

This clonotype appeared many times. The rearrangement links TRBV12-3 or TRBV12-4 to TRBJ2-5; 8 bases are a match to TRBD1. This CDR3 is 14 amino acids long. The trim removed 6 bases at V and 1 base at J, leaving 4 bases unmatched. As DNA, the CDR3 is TGTGCCAGCAGACAAGACAGGGGCCAAGAGACCCAGTACTTC. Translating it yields CASRQDRGQETQYF.

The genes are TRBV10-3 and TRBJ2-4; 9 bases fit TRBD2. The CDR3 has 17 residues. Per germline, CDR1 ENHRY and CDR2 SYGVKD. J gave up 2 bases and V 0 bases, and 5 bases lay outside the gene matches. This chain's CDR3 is CAISESVSGGSKNIQYF. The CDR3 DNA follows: TGTGCCATCAGTGAGTCGGTTAGCGGGGGTTCCAAAAACATTCAGTACTTC.

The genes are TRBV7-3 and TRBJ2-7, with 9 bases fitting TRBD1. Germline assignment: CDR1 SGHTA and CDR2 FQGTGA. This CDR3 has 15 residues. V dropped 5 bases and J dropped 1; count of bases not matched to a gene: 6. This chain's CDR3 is CASSKDRGLSYEQYF. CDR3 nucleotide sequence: TGTGCCAGCAGCAAGGACAGGGGTCTATCCTACGAGCAGTACTTC.

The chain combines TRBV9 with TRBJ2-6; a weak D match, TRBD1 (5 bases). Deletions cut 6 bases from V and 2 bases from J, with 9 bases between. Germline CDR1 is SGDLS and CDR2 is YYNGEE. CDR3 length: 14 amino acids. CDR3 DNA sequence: TGTGCCAGCACCGCAGGGCCTGGGGCCAACGTCCTGACTTTC. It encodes CASTAGPGANVLTF. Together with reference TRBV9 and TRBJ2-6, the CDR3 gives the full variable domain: DSGVTQTPKHLITATGQRVTLRCSPRSGDLSVYWYQQSLDQGLQFLIQYYNGEERAKGNILERFSAQQFPDLHSELNLSSLELGDSALYFCASTAGPGANVLTFGAGSRLTVL.

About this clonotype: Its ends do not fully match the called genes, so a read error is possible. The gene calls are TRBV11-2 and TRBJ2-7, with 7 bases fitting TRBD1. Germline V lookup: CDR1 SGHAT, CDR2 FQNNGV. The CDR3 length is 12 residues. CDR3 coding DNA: TGTGCCAGCAGCTTCTTCCGGGACAGCCTGGGGTTC. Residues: CASSFFRDSLGF.

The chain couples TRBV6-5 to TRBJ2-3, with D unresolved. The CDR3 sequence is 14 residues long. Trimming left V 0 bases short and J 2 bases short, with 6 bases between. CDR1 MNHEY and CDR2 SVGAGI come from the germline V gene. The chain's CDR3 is CASSYSPDTDTQYF. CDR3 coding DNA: TGTGCCAGCAGTTACTCACCAGACACAGATACGCAGTATTTT.

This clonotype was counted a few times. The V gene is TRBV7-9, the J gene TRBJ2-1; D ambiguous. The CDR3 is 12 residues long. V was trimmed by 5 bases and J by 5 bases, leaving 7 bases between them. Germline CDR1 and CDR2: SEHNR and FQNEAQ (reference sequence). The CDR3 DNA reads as TGTGCCAGCAGCCAGGAACACAATGAGCAGTTCTTC. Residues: CASSQEHNEQFF.

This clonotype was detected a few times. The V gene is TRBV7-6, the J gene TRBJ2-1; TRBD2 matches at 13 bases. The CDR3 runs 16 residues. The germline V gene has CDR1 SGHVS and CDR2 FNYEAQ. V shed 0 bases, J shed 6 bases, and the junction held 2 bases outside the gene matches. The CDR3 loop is CASSLAGTSGANEQFF. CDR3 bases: TGTGCCAGCAGCTTAGCGGGGACTAGCGGGGCCAATGAGCAGTTCTTC. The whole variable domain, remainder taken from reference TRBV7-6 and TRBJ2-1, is GAGVSQSPRYKVTKRGQDVALRCDPISGHVSLYWYRQALGQGPEFLTYFNYEAQQDKSGLPNDRFSAERPEGSISTLTIQRTEQRDSAMYRCASSLAGTSGANEQFFGPGTRLTVL.

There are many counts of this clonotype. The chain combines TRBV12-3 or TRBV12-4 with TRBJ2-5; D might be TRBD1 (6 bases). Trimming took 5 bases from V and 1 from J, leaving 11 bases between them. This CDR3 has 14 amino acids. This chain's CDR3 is CASSRDKIQETQYF. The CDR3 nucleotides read TGTGCCAGCAGTAGGGACAAGATCCAAGAGACCCAGTACTTC.

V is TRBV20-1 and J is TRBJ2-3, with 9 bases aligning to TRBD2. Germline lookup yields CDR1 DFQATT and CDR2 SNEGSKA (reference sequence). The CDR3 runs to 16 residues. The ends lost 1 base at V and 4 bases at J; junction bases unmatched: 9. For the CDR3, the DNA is TGCAGTGCTAGAGCCCCTAGCGGGATAGGATCAGATACGCAGTATTTT. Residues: CSARAPSGIGSDTQYF.

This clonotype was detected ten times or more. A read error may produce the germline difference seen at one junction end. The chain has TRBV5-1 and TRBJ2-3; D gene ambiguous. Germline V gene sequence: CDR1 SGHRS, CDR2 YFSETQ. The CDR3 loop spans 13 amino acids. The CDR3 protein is CASSLGTTDTQYF. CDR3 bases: TGTGCCAGCAGCTTGGGTACTACAGATACGCAGTATTTT. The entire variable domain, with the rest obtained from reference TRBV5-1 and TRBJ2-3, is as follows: KAGVTQTPRYLIKTRGQQVTLSCSPISGHRSVSWYQQTPGQGLQFLFEYFSETQRNKGNFPGRFSGRQFSNSRSEMNVSTLELGDSALYLCASSLGTTDTQYFGPGTRLTVL.

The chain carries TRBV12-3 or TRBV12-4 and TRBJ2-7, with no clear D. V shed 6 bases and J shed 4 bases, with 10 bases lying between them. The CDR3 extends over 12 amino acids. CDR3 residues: CASRLPGYEQYF. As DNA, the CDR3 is TGTGCCAGCAGATTACCAGGTTACGAGCAGTACTTC.

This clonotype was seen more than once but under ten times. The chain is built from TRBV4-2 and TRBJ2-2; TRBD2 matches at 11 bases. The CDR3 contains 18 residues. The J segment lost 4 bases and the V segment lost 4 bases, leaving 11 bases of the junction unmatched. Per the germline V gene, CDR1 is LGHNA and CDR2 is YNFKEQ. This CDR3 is CASSLDTSGSFSTGELFF. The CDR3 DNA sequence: TGTGCCAGCAGCCTTGATACTAGCGGGAGTTTCAGCACCGGGGAGCTGTTTTTT.